This is a list of T cell receptor beta chains from one sample in a study of shared T cell receptors in the human thymus. Clones were sequenced by immunoSEQ multiplex PCR, and TCRdb holds only the in-frame ones, with some missing. Of approximately 580,000 clones detected, around 78% appear once; the ten largest clones hold around 0.013%. This sample also appeared in a second study, on human thymus T cells.

The sample taken for sequencing was thymocytes. These receptors came from a boy younger than two with a congenital heart defect. CDR3s leave out the opening cysteine and the closing phenylalanine or tryptophan. D genes are given only for firm matches.

V gene: TRBV15
D gene: NA
J gene: TRBJ1-2
CDR3 protein: ATSRLANYGYT

V gene: TRBV6-5
D gene: NA
J gene: TRBJ2-5
CDR3 protein: ASSYGPSQTQY

V gene: TRBV28
D gene: TRBD1
J gene: TRBJ2-6
CDR3 protein: ASSPPRTGEGANVLT

V gene: TRBV15
D gene: TRBD2
J gene: TRBJ2-1
CDR3 protein: AIPFSGRDYNEQF

V gene: TRBV19
D gene: NA
J gene: TRBJ1-3
CDR3 protein: ASSCGAGCTQNTIY

V gene: TRBV7-2
D gene: NA
J gene: TRBJ2-7
CDR3 protein: ASSPGAYLEPGLTYEQY

V gene: TRBV5-6
D gene: NA
J gene: TRBJ1-4
CDR3 protein: ASSLAKGSSDEKLF

V gene: TRBV4-3
D gene: TRBD2
J gene: TRBJ2-3
CDR3 protein: ASSQVRVGTSGRASYTQY

V gene: TRBV13
D gene: NA
J gene: TRBJ2-1
CDR3 protein: ATGAPTYNEQF

V gene: TRBV11-3
D gene: NA
J gene: TRBJ1-1
CDR3 protein: ASSRGNTEAF

V gene: TRBV4-1
D gene: NA
J gene: TRBJ2-7
CDR3 protein: ASSQEARLGATHEQY

V gene: TRBV7-9
D gene: TRBD1
J gene: TRBJ1-5
CDR3 protein: ASSQTGIGQPQH

V gene: TRBV18
D gene: NA
J gene: TRBJ1-2
CDR3 protein: ASSQTPGQVEVNT

V gene: TRBV27
D gene: TRBD1
J gene: TRBJ1-1
CDR3 protein: ASSPGTGNTEAF

V gene: TRBV18
D gene: NA
J gene: TRBJ1-4
CDR3 protein: ASSPGTELF

V gene: TRBV27
D gene: TRBD2
J gene: TRBJ2-3
CDR3 protein: ASSSGRTDTQY

V gene: TRBV7-8
D gene: NA
J gene: TRBJ2-7
CDR3 protein: ASSPTGNYEQY

V gene: TRBV2
D gene: TRBD1
J gene: TRBJ1-6
CDR3 protein: ASSRTGHSPLH

V gene: TRBV7-6
D gene: TRBD2
J gene: TRBJ2-3
CDR3 protein: ASSLTSEREVKWDTDTQY

V gene: TRBV9
D gene: NA
J gene: TRBJ1-2
CDR3 protein: ASSVGSGGYT

V gene: TRBV27
D gene: NA
J gene: TRBJ2-7
CDR3 protein: ASSLHARGPTYEQY

V gene: TRBV9
D gene: NA
J gene: TRBJ2-1
CDR3 protein: ASSPRRNEQF

V gene: TRBV4-2
D gene: TRBD2
J gene: TRBJ2-7
CDR3 protein: ASSPRTSGRGTPYEQY

V gene: TRBV11-3
D gene: TRBD2
J gene: TRBJ2-3
CDR3 protein: ASSLPPTAGGTDTQY

V gene: TRBV2
D gene: NA
J gene: TRBJ1-2
CDR3 protein: ASKPNPGPYGYT

V gene: TRBV29-1
D gene: NA
J gene: TRBJ1-5
CDR3 protein: SVLLEGNQPQH

V gene: TRBV5-6
D gene: NA
J gene: TRBJ1-2
CDR3 protein: ASSLAPPGKNGYT

V gene: TRBV12-5
D gene: TRBD2
J gene: TRBJ2-1
CDR3 protein: ASDSGRLNEQF

V gene: TRBV5-6
D gene: NA
J gene: TRBJ2-2
CDR3 protein: ASSLRREGHTGELF

V gene: TRBV28
D gene: NA
J gene: TRBJ2-5
CDR3 protein: ASRHVEETQY

V gene: TRBV7-9
D gene: TRBD1
J gene: TRBJ1-5
CDR3 protein: ASSPPGDRDQPQH

V gene: TRBV23-1
D gene: NA
J gene: TRBJ1-2
CDR3 protein: ASSHSVYGYT

V gene: TRBV7-8
D gene: NA
J gene: TRBJ2-1
CDR3 protein: ASSLGPLSI

V gene: TRBV19
D gene: TRBD2
J gene: TRBJ2-4
CDR3 protein: ASSELAGVDKNIQY

V gene: TRBV6-5
D gene: NA
J gene: TRBJ2-1
CDR3 protein: ASSYSISRYEQF

V gene: TRBV27
D gene: NA
J gene: TRBJ1-6
CDR3 protein: ASSSLRSSSYNSPLH

V gene: TRBV7-2
D gene: NA
J gene: TRBJ2-7
CDR3 protein: ASSLAVQVGNEQY

V gene: TRBV7-8
D gene: TRBD1
J gene: TRBJ1-5
CDR3 protein: ASSLDRGQPQH

V gene: TRBV19
D gene: NA
J gene: TRBJ1-2
CDR3 protein: ASSISTRVNYGYT

V gene: TRBV27
D gene: TRBD2
J gene: TRBJ2-7
CDR3 protein: ASMGGRAKEQY

V gene: TRBV6-5
D gene: TRBD1
J gene: TRBJ2-7
CDR3 protein: ASSYWYEPGGYEQY

V gene: TRBV10-3
D gene: NA
J gene: TRBJ2-1
CDR3 protein: AISENMRDGEQF

V gene: TRBV12-5
D gene: NA
J gene: TRBJ2-1
CDR3 protein: ASGSGQVYNEQF

V gene: TRBV4-2
D gene: NA
J gene: TRBJ1-5
CDR3 protein: ASSQDRDTGNQPQH

V gene: TRBV4-1
D gene: NA
J gene: TRBJ2-7
CDR3 protein: ASSQESREAPSEQY

V gene: TRBV6-1
D gene: NA
J gene: TRBJ2-6
CDR3 protein: ASSDGVSGANVLT

V gene: TRBV6-4
D gene: NA
J gene: TRBJ2-5
CDR3 protein: ASSDRGGTQY

V gene: TRBV4-2
D gene: NA
J gene: TRBJ2-1
CDR3 protein: ASSQPQQVFSYNEQF

V gene: TRBV5-6
D gene: NA
J gene: TRBJ2-1
CDR3 protein: ASSFPGHRYNEQF

V gene: TRBV7-9
D gene: NA
J gene: TRBJ2-7
CDR3 protein: ASSSRPEDEQY

V gene: TRBV9
D gene: TRBD2
J gene: TRBJ2-1
CDR3 protein: ASNENRDYYNEQF

V gene: TRBV14
D gene: NA
J gene: TRBJ1-2
CDR3 protein: ASSQRSAGPYGYT

V gene: TRBV27
D gene: NA
J gene: TRBJ1-1
CDR3 protein: ASSLSPGEGAEAF